This T cell receptor (beta chain) was captured by sequencing in a study of PD-L1 blockade in urothelial cancer. Trimming cost V 4 bases and J 4 bases, with 13 bases left between them. The CDR3 has 14 residues. CDR1 and CDR2 from the germline V gene are MNHNS and SASEGT. This table comes from immunoSEQ multiplex PCR, and its TCRdb copy is limited to in-frame clones, with some not included. The table records about 72,000 clones, about nine tenths of them present only once. Findings and limits, study-wide: Durable-benefit patients had greater expansion of tumor-associated blood clones at 3 weeks.

Notes on this clone: The antigen is undetermined.

Time point denoted: pretreatment peripheral blood. The source material was PBMCs, sampled around atezolizumab (anti-PD-L1) treatment. The J gene is TRBJ2-5, the V gene TRBV6-1; tentative D call: TRBD1 (5 bases). The clonotype originates from a man aged 65-85 years with urothelial cancer. The CDR3 spells CASSGRTGGETQYF. As DNA, the CDR3 is TGTGCCAGCAGTGGTCGTACAGGCGGAGAGACCCAGTACTTC.